Sequencing of this TCR beta chain was carried out in a study of T cells in Graves' hyperthyroidism and ophthalmopathy (dated by TCRdb to about 2019). About the investigation overall: Peripheral blood was collected at initial diagnosis, before any treatment. To identify TCR V-J signatures that set the groups apart, the researchers used a discovery cohort of roughly 100 patients, made up of roughly 40 with Graves' ophthalmopathy and 55 to 65 with stable Graves' hyperthyroidism. Prospective prediction of ophthalmopathy was tested in an independent validation cohort consisting of fewer than 20 hyperthyroidism patients and approximately 16 patients who later progressed to ophthalmopathy. The 75 to 100 discovery patients were randomly divided into training and test sets at a 7:3 ratio. In about 6 Graves' hyperthyroidism patients, the study also compared T-cell repertoires from thyroid tissue with T-cell repertoires from blood. After blood sampling, hyperthyroidism patients were treated with methimazole at a starting dose of 30 mg daily, and ophthalmopathy patients were treated with high-dose intravenous methylprednisolone. TCR Vbeta CDR3 sequencing of 120 to 150 peripheral blood samples (over 40 ophthalmopathy, over 70 hyperthyroidism and approximately 17 progressor patients) is reported in the paper.

The CDR1 and CDR2 encoded by the germline V gene are SGHRS and YFSETQ. There are 14 amino acids in the CDR3, from cysteine to phenylalanine inclusive. Left in the record is the CDR3 DNA by itself, 42 bases read in frame from the first base. Trimming accounts for 4 bases at V and 10 bases at J, while the number of junction bases matched to no gene is 8. This clonotype was seen repeatedly, ten times or more. Its antigen is currently not known. Qualities for individual bases were not recorded, and no much larger clone is one base off. TCR beta CDR3 regions were amplified from RNA transcripts. For the first round of RT-PCR on the TCR CDR3, the HTBI primer set was used together with the Qiagen OneStep RT-PCR kit. A second multiplex PCR round built the libraries, followed by size selection and purification. Paired-end sequencing of the libraries was performed with 100 bp reads on an Illumina HiSeq2000. The source study handled its data this way. Raw data were processed with SOAPnuke, discarding reads with adapters, uncalled bases, mean Phred below 15, or no exact constant-primer or identifier match. High-quality paired reads were merged using COPE v1.2.5, and each unique nucleotide sequence was defined as a clonotype. MiTCR v1.1 was used to align clonotypes to the IMGT TRBV, TRBD and TRBJ reference segments. The analysis was restricted to V-J combinations with a frequency above 0.0001, which together covered 99.2% of the repertoires. The TCS score was defined as F50 (clonal expansion) divided by E x V (chaos), with BLOSUM62-based TCRdist calculated between CDR3 peptides within each V-J. Welch's t-statistics and random forest reduced some 510 V-J features to 13, which were used in a naive Bayes classifier (R e1071). Using fastp trimming at Q25 and MiXCR clonotype assembly, TCRdb reanalyzed the public sequencing data and kept in-frame beta chains. Each entry merges the rows of one CDR3 protein and shows their most common DNA and genes. TCRdb's processing, not the study's, gives the V and J calls here. The table for this sample lists 390,000 or so distinct CDR3 sequences; under 15% of them were counted only once. The top ten clones comprise less than 15% of the sample.

Ophthalmopathy patients had moderately to severely active disease, with a Clinical Activity Score of 3 or more, a NOSPECS grade of 4 or more, and a disease duration of less than 3 months. The study excluded patients with uncontrolled infections, other autoimmune diseases, pregnancy or lactation. Diagnoses were based on clinical symptoms, serum thyroxine and TRAb, thyroid ultrasound and orbital computed tomography. PBMCs were isolated from more than 9 ml of fresh peripheral blood by Ficoll-Paque density gradient centrifugation. Total RNA was extracted with Trizol reagent, and quality was checked on an Agilent 2100 Bioanalyzer. The paper as a whole reports these results and caveats: Most expanded thyroid clonotypes (frequency above 0.001) were also found in blood, which suggests that blood repertoires may mirror thyroid immune responses. A model built on a 13 V-J signature distinguished ophthalmopathy from stable hyperthyroidism, reaching 87.88% sensitivity and about 81% specificity in cross-validation and 80%/75% in testing. No statistical method was used to set the sample size in advance, and investigators knew the group allocation. In validation, progression to ophthalmopathy was predicted by the model with 70.59% sensitivity and about 72% specificity, a median of about 6.4 months before onset.

The chain employs TRBV5-1 and TRBJ1-6; 7 nucleotides in the junction match TRBD1. The source material was blood. This TCR derives from a man younger than 35 with Graves' ophthalmopathy. The DNA sequence is TGCGCCAGCAGCGCCCTCGGGACAGCCTCACCCCTCCACTTT. Its coded protein is CASSALGTASPLHF.